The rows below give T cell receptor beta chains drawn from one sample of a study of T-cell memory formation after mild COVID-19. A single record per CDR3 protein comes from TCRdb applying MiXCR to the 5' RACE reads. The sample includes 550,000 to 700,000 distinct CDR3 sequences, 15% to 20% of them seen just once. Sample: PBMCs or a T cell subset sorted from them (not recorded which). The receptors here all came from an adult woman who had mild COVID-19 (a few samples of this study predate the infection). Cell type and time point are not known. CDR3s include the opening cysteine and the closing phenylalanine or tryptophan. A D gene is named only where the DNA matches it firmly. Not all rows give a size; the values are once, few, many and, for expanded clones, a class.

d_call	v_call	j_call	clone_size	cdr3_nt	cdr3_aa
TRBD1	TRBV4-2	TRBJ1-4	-	TGTGCCAGCAGCCAAGGTCCGCCGGTACAGGGGTATCCTAATGAAAAACTGTTTTTT	CASSQGPPVQGYPNEKLFF
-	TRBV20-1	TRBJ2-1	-	TGCAGTGCTAGAGATAAGAATGAGCAGTTCTTC	CSARDKNEQFF
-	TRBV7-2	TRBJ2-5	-	TGTGCCAGCGTCCAGGGTCTCGCGGAGACCCAGTACTTC	CASVQGLAETQYF
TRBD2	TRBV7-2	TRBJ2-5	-	TGTGCCAGCAGCCGGACTAGCGGGAGTTTTGAGAAGACCCAGTACTTC	CASSRTSGSFEKTQYF
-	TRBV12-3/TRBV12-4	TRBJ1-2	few	TGTGCCAGCCGAACCGGGACACTTGCCCTAGGCTATGGCTACACCTTC	CASRTGTLALGYGYTF
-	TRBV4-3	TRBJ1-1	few	TGCGCCAGCAGCCAAGGCCAGTTTGGGATGGCTGAAGCTTTCTTT	CASSQGQFGMAEAFF
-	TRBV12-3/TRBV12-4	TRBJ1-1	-	TGTGCCAGCAGTTTCGGGACGGGCCCCCAGAAAGCTTTCTTT	CASSFGTGPQKAFF
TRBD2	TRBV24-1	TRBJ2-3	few	TGTGCCACCAGTGATCCCGGGACCAGCGGGGCAGATACGCAGTATTTT	CATSDPGTSGADTQYF
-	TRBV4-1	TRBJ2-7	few	TGCGCCAGCAGCCAAGTGGCCGGGGTGTCCAACTACGAGCAGTACTTC	CASSQVAGVSNYEQYF
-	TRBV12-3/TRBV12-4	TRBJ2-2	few	TGTGCCAGCAGTCCGTACCCGGGACGGATGACCGGGGAGCTGTTTTTT	CASSPYPGRMTGELFF
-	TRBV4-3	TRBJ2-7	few	TGCGCCAGCAGCCAACTCCTGGCGAGGCCAACCCGTCAAGGGCAGTACTTC	CASSQLLARPTRQGQYF
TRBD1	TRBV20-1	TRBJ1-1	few	TGCAGTGCTTTCGAACTCCAGGGGGAGACTGAAGCTTTCTTT	CSAFELQGETEAFF
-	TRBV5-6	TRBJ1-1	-	TGTGCCAGCAGAAGACAGATTGGGACTGAAGCTTTCTTT	CASRRQIGTEAFF
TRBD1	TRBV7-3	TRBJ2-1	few	TGTGCCAGCAGCCCCAACCCGGGACAGTACAATGAGCAGTTCTTC	CASSPNPGQYNEQFF
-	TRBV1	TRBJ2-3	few	TGCACCAGCAGCCAAGATATAAGCGGGAGGCGCACAGATACGCAGTATTTT	CTSSQDISGRRTDTQYF
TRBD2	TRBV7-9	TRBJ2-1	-	TGTGCCAGCAGCCCGTTTAGCGGGGGGACGAGTTACAATGAGCAGTTCTTC	CASSPFSGGTSYNEQFF
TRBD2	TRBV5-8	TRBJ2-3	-	TGTGCCAGCAGCTTACGGTTGATAGCGGGAGGGGCAGATACGCAGTATTTT	CASSLRLIAGGADTQYF
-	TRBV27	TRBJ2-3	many	TGTGCCAGCAGGCTGACACCGGGACTCCCCGATACGCAGTATTTT	CASRLTPGLPDTQYF
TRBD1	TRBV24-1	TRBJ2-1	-	TGTGCCACCAGTGAGTCCGGGACAGGGATGTATGAGCAGTTCTTC	CATSESGTGMYEQFF
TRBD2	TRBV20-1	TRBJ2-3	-	TGCAGTGCTAGAGGGGAGCGGGGGTTCACAGATACGCAGTATTTT	CSARGERGFTDTQYF
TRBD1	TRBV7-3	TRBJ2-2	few	TGTGCCAGCAGCCAGGGGGCACAGGGTGGCGGGGAGCTGTTTTTT	CASSQGAQGGGELFF
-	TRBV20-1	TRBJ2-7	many	TGCAGTGCTAGCGGGGCGCGTATCAGCTCCTACGAGCAGTACTTC	CSASGARISSYEQYF
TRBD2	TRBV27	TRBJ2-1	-	TGTGCCAGCAGTCCCCCCGCGGGGGGGGGTACCTCCTACAATGAGCAGTTCTTC	CASSPPAGGGTSYNEQFF
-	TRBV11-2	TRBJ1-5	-	TGTGCCAGCAGCATAGCGACAGAGGCTCAGCCCCAGCATTTT	CASSIATEAQPQHF
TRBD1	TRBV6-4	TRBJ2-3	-	TGTGCCAGCAGTGGGCAGGGGGTTACGCAGTATTTT	CASSGQGVTQYF
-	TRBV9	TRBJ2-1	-	TGTGCCAGCAGCGTAGAGACAGTCAATGAGCAGTTCTTC	CASSVETVNEQFF
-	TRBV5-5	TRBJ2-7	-	TGTGCCAGCAGCTTCATCCTCTCCTACGAGCAGTACTTC	CASSFILSYEQYF
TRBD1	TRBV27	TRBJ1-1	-	TGTGCCAGCAGTTTTGGACAGGGTTTGGCGGGAGCTTTCTTT	CASSFGQGLAGAFF
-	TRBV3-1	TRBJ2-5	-	TGTGCCAGCAGCGTACAGGGTGTAGTTTGGGAGACCCAGTACTTC	CASSVQGVVWETQYF
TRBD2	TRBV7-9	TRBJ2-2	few	TGTGCCAGCAGCCCCCGACTAGCCGCGAACACCGGGGAGCTGTTTTTT	CASSPRLAANTGELFF